This TCR beta chain was sequenced in a study of cytomegalovirus exposure and HLA in healthy donors. Trimming left V 6 bases short and J 6 bases short, with 11 bases between. CDR3 size: 11 residues. Germline CDR1 is SQVTM and CDR2 is ANQGSEA. PCR involved 60 Vbeta and 13 Jbeta primers. Some clones are missing from TCRdb's copy, which holds only in-frame ones; the method was immunoSEQ multiplex PCR. The repertoire consists of some 150,000 clones, with 80% occurring once and the leading ten covering around 5%. This clone was detected once. These donors counted as nominally healthy when sampled, but unrecorded immune exposures were likely.

Material: PBMCs. The receptor comes from a man aged 25 to 45 in good health and CMV-seronegative. J is TRBJ1-2 and V is TRBV29-1; D might be TRBD1 (5 bases). The CDR3 DNA reads TGCAGCGTAAGACCGACAGATGGCTACACCTTC. Residues: CSVRPTDGYTF.